The sequence of this T cell receptor (beta chain) was determined in a study of long-term antiretroviral therapy in people with HIV. CDR1 LGHNA and CDR2 YNFKEQ come from the germline V gene. CDR3 size: 16 residues. Trimming took 4 bases from V and 5 from J; bases not matched to a gene: 11. Assay version v3.0 of immunoSEQ was used, and it was run at survey level. Sequencing was designed to cover 40,000-50,000 T-cell genomes in each sample. The protocol was immunoSEQ multiplex PCR, while the TCRdb copy is restricted to in-frame clones and leaves out a portion. The sample carries 25,000 to 40,000 clones, approximately 96% recorded once. Prior to DNA extraction, the samples held 1-10 million cryopreserved PBMC.

The sequence came from a man aged 25-45 years with HIV. Specimen: unsorted PBMCs, collected around 6.6 years after starting antiretroviral therapy. The chain links TRBV4-2 to TRBJ2-3; 8 bases fit TRBD2. This CDR3 reads CASSPSLREGVDTQYF. CDR3 DNA: TGTGCCAGCAGCCCGTCGCTTCGGGAGGGCGTAGATACGCAGTATTTT.